Given below is one T cell receptor beta chain in context. The data are from a study of OX40 agonist ivuxolimab in advanced cancers. The assay was immunoSEQ multiplex PCR, and TCRdb's table has in-frame clones only and misses some. The sample has 65,000 to 100,000 clones, around 85% seen once. The receptor's source is an adult with an advanced solid tumor such as melanoma, head and neck, liver or kidney cancer. This specimen was CD4+ or CD8+ T cells sorted from blood, taken in a trial of the OX40 agonist ivuxolimab.

The CDR3 sequence: CASSPKFWGTQETQYF. CDR3 DNA sequence: TGTGCCAGCAGCCCCAAATTCTGGGGGACCCAAGAGACCCAGTACTTC. The V and J genes are TRBV2 and TRBJ2-5; TRBD1 or TRBD2 may be the D gene (5 bases each). Trimming removed 6 bases from V and 1 base from J, with 18 bases in between. This CDR3 region has 16 residues. Germline V lookup: CDR1 SNHLY, CDR2 FYNNEI.